The rows below give T cell receptor beta chains drawn from one sample of a study of blood T cell repertoires in COVID-19. This table comes from immunoSEQ multiplex PCR, and its TCRdb copy is limited to in-frame clones, with some not included. The sample records about 70,000 clones, around nine tenths being singletons. The specimen was peripheral blood. The receptors shown here come from a woman aged 55-70 years with acute or convalescent COVID-19. CDR3s include the opening cysteine and the closing phenylalanine or tryptophan. The D gene is left open where the match is weak. Only some rows state a clone size, as once, few, many or a class for expanded clones.

NA,TRBD2,TRBJ2-3,TRBV7-7,CASSLGTRNTQYF,TGTGCCAGCAGCTTAGGGACTAGAAATACGCAGTATTTT
NA,TRBD2,TRBJ2-5,TRBV2,CASSPGTSGGSQETQYF,TGTGCCAGCAGTCCCGGGACTAGCGGGGGGTCTCAAGAGACCCAGTACTTC
NA,NA,TRBJ1-1,TRBV15,CATSRTPGDNTEAFF,TGTGCCACCAGCAGGACCCCGGGAGATAACACTGAAGCTTTCTTT
NA,NA,TRBJ1-1,TRBV9,CASSVGQLNTEAFF,TGTGCCAGCAGCGTCGGACAGCTGAACACTGAAGCTTTCTTT
NA,TRBD1,TRBJ1-5,TRBV6-1,CASSARDSEYNQPQHF,TGTGCCAGCAGTGCTCGGGACAGCGAATACAATCAGCCCCAGCATTTT
once,TRBD2,TRBJ2-1,TRBV4-1,CASSQDGLAGVSEQFF,TGCGCCAGCAGCCAAGATGGTCTAGCGGGTGTGTCTGAGCAGTTCTTC
NA,TRBD2,TRBJ2-1,TRBV19,CASSIGTRYEQFF,TGTGCCAGTAGTATTGGGACTAGATACGAGCAGTTCTTC
once,NA,TRBJ1-6,TRBV7-9,CASSSLPQGSYNSPLHF,TGTGCCAGCAGCTCACTCCCCCAGGGTTCCTATAATTCACCCCTCCACTTT
NA,TRBD1,TRBJ1-2,TRBV6-5,CASRETGNYGYTF,TGTGCCAGCAGAGAGACAGGGAACTATGGCTACACCTTC
NA,TRBD1,TRBJ2-3,TRBV18,CASSPNGQGAGDTQYF,TGTGCCAGCTCACCAAACGGACAGGGGGCGGGGGATACGCAGTATTTT
NA,NA,TRBJ1-4,TRBV5-1,CASSPRDGGNEKLFF,TGCGCCAGCAGCCCCCGGGACGGGGGAAATGAAAAACTGTTTTTT
NA,NA,TRBJ1-1,TRBV21-1,CASIQEGPPEAFF,TGTGCCAGCATACAGGAGGGTCCCCCTGAAGCTTTCTTT
NA,NA,TRBJ1-3,TRBV18,CASSPPSPAGIYF,TGTGCCAGCTCACCACCGAGTCCCGCAGGCATATATTTT
NA,TRBD2,TRBJ2-1,TRBV13,CASSLAAGGHNEQFF,TGTGCCAGCAGCTTAGCAGCGGGGGGTCACAATGAGCAGTTCTTC
NA,NA,TRBJ1-6,TRBV5-1,CASSLDGREGSPLHF,TGCGCCAGCAGCTTGGACGGCAGGGAGGGTTCACCCCTCCACTTT
NA,TRBD2,TRBJ2-7,TRBV11-2,CASSRAHSGGAASYEQYF,TGTGCCAGCAGCCGGGCCCATAGCGGGGGGGCCGCCTCCTACGAGCAGTACTTC
few,NA,TRBJ1-5,TRBV19,CASSVTGGEGYQPQHF,TGTGCCAGTAGTGTAACAGGAGGGGAAGGGTATCAGCCCCAGCATTTT
NA,TRBD2,TRBJ2-1,TRBV15,CATSRDPRTSSGGNYNEQFF,TGTGCCACCAGCAGAGATCCCCGCACCTCTAGCGGGGGGAATTACAATGAGCAGTTCTTC
NA,TRBD1,TRBJ2-7,TRBV19,CASSTRQGNYEQYF,TGTGCCAGTAGTACACGACAGGGGAACTACGAGCAGTACTTC
few,NA,TRBJ1-1,TRBV6-5,CASQVTGRTEAFF,TGTGCCAGCCAGGTAACAGGGAGAACTGAAGCTTTCTTT
NA,NA,TRBJ1-2,TRBV19,CASSIGAEIYGYTF,TGTGCCAGTAGTATTGGGGCGGAGATTTATGGCTACACCTTC
few,NA,TRBJ2-1,TRBV5-3,CARSLSPSNEQFF,TGTGCCAGAAGCTTATCCCCATCCAATGAGCAGTTCTTC
few,NA,TRBJ2-7,TRBV11-2,CASSLVVEGEQYF,TGTGCCAGCAGCTTAGTCGTAGAGGGTGAGCAGTACTTC
NA,TRBD2,TRBJ2-5,TRBV18,CASSADGRGGQETQYF,TGTGCCAGCTCCGCCGACGGGCGGGGGGGTCAAGAGACCCAGTACTTC
once,NA,TRBJ2-2,TRBV2,CASRRWGHPGELFF,TGTGCCAGCAGGCGGTGGGGGCATCCGGGGGAGCTGTTTTTT
few,NA,TRBJ1-2,TRBV28,CASSLSQAGARIGDGYTF,TGTGCCAGCAGCCTCTCCCAGGCAGGGGCACGGATCGGGGATGGCTACACCTTC
NA,TRBD1,TRBJ2-7,TRBV19,CASSRSRDSSYEQYF,TGTGCCAGTAGTAGGAGTAGGGACAGTTCTTACGAGCAGTACTTC
NA,NA,TRBJ1-1,TRBV2,CASSEALYGPGTEAFF,TGTGCCAGCAGTGAAGCGCTATATGGTCCCGGGACTGAAGCTTTCTTT
NA,NA,TRBJ1-1,TRBV5-1,CASSPIVNRKNTEAFF,TGCGCCAGCAGCCCAATCGTCAACAGGAAGAACACTGAAGCTTTCTTT
NA,TRBD1,TRBJ1-6,TRBV7-8,CASSRQGYNSPLHF,TGTGCCAGCAGCCGACAGGGTTATAATTCACCCCTCCACTTT
NA,NA,TRBJ1-2,TRBV5-8,CASSLAGRNYGYTF,TGTGCCAGCAGCTTGGCAGGCCGGAACTATGGCTACACCTTC
NA,TRBD1,TRBJ2-7,TRBV5-1,CASSWTGGGNEQYF,TGCGCCAGCAGCTGGACAGGGGGCGGCAACGAGCAGTACTTC
NA,TRBD1,TRBJ1-3,TRBV7-3,CASSLTGTGNTIYF,TGTGCCAGCAGCTTGACAGGGACTGGAAACACCATATATTTT
NA,NA,TRBJ1-4,TRBV7-9,CASSLQGTGHEKLFF,TGTGCCAGCAGCTTACAGGGCACTGGTCATGAAAAACTGTTTTTT
NA,TRBD1,TRBJ1-4,TRBV11-3,CASSRDRVTTLATNEKLFF,TGTGCCAGCAGCCGTGACAGGGTTACGACTTTGGCAACTAATGAAAAACTGTTTTTT
NA,NA,TRBJ1-2,TRBV6-5,CASSPTGLGYGYTF,TGTGCCAGCAGTCCCACAGGGTTGGGCTATGGCTACACCTTC
NA,NA,TRBJ1-3,TRBV7-9,CASSSRLSSGNTIYF,TGTGCCAGCAGTTCCCGTCTCAGCTCTGGAAACACCATATATTTT
few,TRBD1,TRBJ2-7,TRBV5-4,CASSADRTLTYEQYF,TGTGCCAGCAGCGCGGACAGGACACTAACCTACGAGCAGTACTTC
NA,NA,TRBJ2-4,TRBV5-1,CASSLTGSQNIQYF,TGCGCCAGCAGCTTAACGGGATCCCAAAACATTCAGTACTTC
NA,NA,TRBJ2-5,TRBV5-1,CASSSTGPRETQYF,TGCGCCAGCAGCAGTACAGGGCCCCGAGAGACCCAGTACTTC
NA,TRBD1,TRBJ2-3,TRBV3-1/TRBV3-2,CASSLRTGYTDTQYF,TGTGCCAGCAGCTTGCGGACAGGATACACAGATACGCAGTATTTT
NA,NA,TRBJ1-4,TRBV19,CASSIQTGRATNEKLFF,TGTGCCAGTAGTATCCAGACAGGACGTGCAACTAATGAAAAACTGTTTTTT
NA,NA,TRBJ1-1,TRBV7-9,CASVRDGGEPEAFF,TGTGCCAGCGTACGGGACGGCGGGGAACCTGAAGCTTTCTTT
NA,NA,TRBJ1-2,TRBV6-5,CASSRGVAGFYGYTF,TGTGCCAGCAGTAGGGGTGTGGCAGGGTTCTATGGCTACACCTTC
NA,TRBD1,TRBJ2-1,TRBV7-7,CASSTGTGNEQFF,TGTGCCAGCAGCACCGGGACAGGGAATGAGCAGTTCTTC
NA,NA,TRBJ2-1,TRBV4-1,CASSQARLTGSRSSYNEQFF,TGCGCCAGCAGCCAAGCAAGATTAACAGGATCAAGGAGCTCCTACAATGAGCAGTTCTTC
few,NA,TRBJ1-2,TRBV6-4,CASSDVFTGSGYTF,TGTGCCAGCAGTGACGTGTTTACAGGGTCGGGCTACACCTTC
NA,NA,TRBJ1-2,TRBV25-1,CASLGLYGYTF,TGTGCCAGCTTGGGACTTTATGGCTACACCTTC
NA,TRBD2,TRBJ2-5,TRBV7-8,CASSPKRRRAGGPPAPTETQYF,TGTGCCAGCAGCCCAAAAAGACGGCGAGCGGGGGGGCCCCCGGCGCCCACAGAGACCCAGTACTTC
NA,TRBD2,TRBJ2-3,TRBV5-1,CASSLEGRSGGYTDTQYF,TGCGCCAGCAGCTTGGAGGGCCGATCGGGAGGGTACACAGATACGCAGTATTTT
few,NA,TRBJ1-4,TRBV4-2,CASSQVASRGEGLFF,TGTGCCAGCAGCCAAGTCGCCTCACGGGGGGAAGGGCTGTTTTTT
NA,NA,TRBJ2-3,TRBV5-4,CASSFPTGGADTQYF,TGTGCCAGCAGCTTTCCTACGGGGGGCGCAGATACGCAGTATTTT
NA,TRBD2,TRBJ2-7,TRBV20-1,CSASLSTSGGNEQYF,TGCAGTGCTAGTCTTTCGACTAGCGGGGGAAACGAGCAGTACTTC
few,NA,TRBJ1-5,TRBV29-1,CSVVENSNQPQHF,TGCAGCGTTGTGGAGAATAGCAATCAGCCCCAGCATTTT